A selection of T cell receptor beta chains follows, all from one sample in a study of T-cell reconstitution after alpha-beta-depleted transplantation in children. TCRdb used MiXCR to reprocess the PCR reads, holding one entry per CDR3 protein. The data contain 85,000 to 120,000 distinct CDR3 sequences, about 6% of them seen just once; the ten biggest clones take up more than 5.5%. The specimen comprised PBMCs, mostly from graft donor cells, sampled 60 days after TCRalphabeta/CD19-depleted stem cell transplant. These receptors were obtained from a female patient between 2 and 10 years old who had a stem cell transplant for Fanconi anemia, so the T cells may come from the graft donor. Both conserved end residues are part of each CDR3. The D gene is left open where the match is weak. A row's size may be missing; if present it is once, few, many or a size class.

J: TRBJ2-7
D: -
V: TRBV7-2
size: -
DNA: TGTGCCAGCAGCTTTGGCTCCTTTGTCTACGAGCAGTACTTC
CDR3: CASSFGSFVYEQYF

J: TRBJ2-3
D: TRBD2
V: TRBV29-1
size: many
DNA: TGCAGCGTGGGGACTAGCGGGATTTCGCAGTATTTT
CDR3: CSVGTSGISQYF

J: TRBJ2-3
D: TRBD2
V: TRBV10-3
size: many
DNA: TGTGCCATCAACCTAGCGGGGGGGCTGGGAGATACGCAGTATTTT
CDR3: CAINLAGGLGDTQYF

J: TRBJ2-7
D: TRBD2
V: TRBV7-2
size: -
DNA: TGTGCCAGCAGCTTACGCCGCCGCACAGTCTTAGCGGGGGGGTACGAGCAGTACTTC
CDR3: CASSLRRRTVLAGGYEQYF

J: TRBJ2-3
D: TRBD2
V: TRBV7-8
size: many
DNA: TGTGCCAGCAGCGTCGGGAGGGACCGTAGCACAGATACGCAGTATTTT
CDR3: CASSVGRDRSTDTQYF

J: TRBJ2-1
D: TRBD2
V: TRBV7-8
size: -
DNA: TGTGCCAGCAGCTTAGTGGTTAGCGGGAGAAATGAGCAGTTCTTC
CDR3: CASSLVVSGRNEQFF

J: TRBJ2-2
D: TRBD2
V: TRBV6-1
size: many
DNA: TGTGCCAGCAGCCCCATGGGGGGACTAGTCGGGGAGCTGTTTTTT
CDR3: CASSPMGGLVGELFF

J: TRBJ2-1
D: TRBD2
V: TRBV3-1
size: many
DNA: TGTGCCAGCAGCCAAGCGGGACTAGCGGGAGGCTCCCCTTCCTACAATGAGCAGTTCTTC
CDR3: CASSQAGLAGGSPSYNEQFF

J: TRBJ2-7
D: -
V: TRBV11-1
size: few
DNA: TGTGCCAGCAGCTCAGCGACAGAGCAGTACTTC
CDR3: CASSSATEQYF

J: TRBJ2-7
D: TRBD1
V: TRBV12-3/TRBV12-4
size: many
DNA: TGTGCCAGCAGTCCCCACGGACAGGCTATCGACGAGCAGTACTTC
CDR3: CASSPHGQAIDEQYF

J: TRBJ2-1
D: TRBD2
V: TRBV29-1
size: many
DNA: TGCAGCGTTGAAAGGGAGCTACGCCAGGGAGGGCACAATGAGCAGTTCTTC
CDR3: CSVERELRQGGHNEQFF

J: TRBJ2-3
D: -
V: TRBV5-1
size: many
DNA: TGCGCCAGCAGCTACATGGCAGGGGCAGGGGTGGCAGATACGCAGTATTTT
CDR3: CASSYMAGAGVADTQYF